A selection of T cell receptor beta chains follows, all from one sample in a study of T cell repertoires in cytomegalovirus infection. TCRdb fed the reads into MiXCR, producing one record per CDR3 protein. The sample contains around 230,000 distinct CDR3 sequences, around 6.4% of which appear only once. Sequences were obtained from PBMCs. These receptors originate from a human donor in good health (CMV status not recorded). Some clones in this sample may be carry-over from other donors' samples. Each CDR3 is given with its conserved first and last residue. Clone size appears in some rows only: once, few, many, or a class for an expanded clone.

>TRBV15|TRBJ1-4|many|15
CATSAAQDRDEKLFF
>TRBV7-8|TRBJ2-2|many|12
CASSFPTGELFF
>TRBV5-1|TRBJ1-1|-|14
CASSSNPGQGEAFF
>TRBV7-9|TRBJ2-3|many|17
CASIPTVGTYSTDTQYF
>TRBV7-9|TRBJ2-5|many|15
CASSLGHPGQETQYF
>TRBV7-2|TRBJ1-5|many|14
CASSLSGGEQPQHF
>TRBV6-5|TRBJ1-5|many|14
CASRDRGRVQPQHF
>TRBV6-1|TRBJ2-5|many|13
CASSLISEETQYF
>TRBV4-1|TRBJ1-5|-|16
CASSPKTGFGNQPQHF
>TRBV2|TRBJ2-3|many|13
CASSAQGTDTQYF
>TRBV7-2|TRBJ1-5|once|13
CASLGGRVSPQHF
>TRBV7-9|TRBJ1-2|many|13
CASSLLGVYGYTF
>TRBV29-1|TRBJ2-5|many|12
CSALDSPETQYF
>TRBV5-1|TRBJ1-1|few|16
CASRLRIQNMNTEAFF
>TRBV29-1|TRBJ2-7|many|12
CSVNRGMGEQYF
>TRBV20-1|TRBJ2-3|-|14
CSAPEGAGMNTQYF
>TRBV6-1|TRBJ1-1|many|13
CASSRTVNTEAFF
>TRBV7-2|TRBJ1-4|many|14
CASSPGPLNEKLFF
>TRBV30|TRBJ2-7|-|14
CAWSSGGGSYEQYF
>TRBV29-1|TRBJ2-5|few|19
CSVEDLVRFRDRAQETQYF
>TRBV16|TRBJ1-4|many|15
CASTQTSARNEKLFF
>TRBV7-2|TRBJ2-5|many|17
CASSFNLAGANQETQYF
>TRBV5-1|TRBJ2-2|many|16
CASSLPGLSNTGELFF
>TRBV7-2|TRBJ1-2|many|18
CASSLVGWQEGANYGYTF
>TRBV7-2|TRBJ1-5|many|19
CASSLVHQGAILRGQPQHF
>TRBV29-1|TRBJ1-5|many|13
CSVAGPPGQPQHF
>TRBV29-1|TRBJ1-2|many|10
CSVEGYGYTF
>TRBV7-9|TRBJ2-3|many|18
CASSLKAMAGGSTDTQYF
>TRBV12-3/TRBV12-4|TRBJ2-1|many|11
CASSFGQGAFF
>TRBV7-9|TRBJ2-4|many|14
CASSFGQDTNIQYF
>TRBV15|TRBJ1-4|many|13
CATRPGMGVQLFF
>TRBV12-3/TRBV12-4|TRBJ2-7|many|17
CAASPPAPDRDSYEQYF
>TRBV6-2/TRBV6-3|TRBJ2-2|many|16
CASSPGHLLNTGELFF
>TRBV7-2|TRBJ2-7|many|15
CASSLVPGQGYEQYF
>TRBV20-1|TRBJ1-2|-|13
CSAVTGADYGYTF
>TRBV2|TRBJ2-7|many|10
CASNPVGQYF
>TRBV6-2/TRBV6-3|TRBJ2-2|many|15
CASTPDRGVPGELFF
>TRBV19|TRBJ2-1|-|14
CASSKAGGPYEQFF
>TRBV7-2|TRBJ2-1|many|12
CASSLDVLEQFF
>TRBV2|TRBJ2-2|many|16
CASSSGLISVAGELFF
>TRBV20-1|TRBJ1-2|-|12
CSAGELNYGYTF
>TRBV6-2/TRBV6-3|TRBJ2-3|many|16
CASSPGGAGITDTQYF
>TRBV23-1|TRBJ2-7|many|13
CASSQSRNYEQYF
>TRBV2|TRBJ2-5|many|10
CASIRETQYF
>TRBV7-8|TRBJ1-5|many|16
CASSLVTGGSNQPQHF
>TRBV20-1|TRBJ2-1|many|13
CSARDRSGNEQFF
>TRBV10-3|TRBJ2-3|many|14
CAISEPSSTDTQYF
>TRBV28|TRBJ1-2|many|14
CASRTSGTLYGYTF
>TRBV29-1|TRBJ1-5|many|13
CSVAEGGSQPQHF
>TRBV6-2/TRBV6-3|TRBJ2-1|few|16
CASSYFTSGGPDEQFF
>TRBV7-2|TRBJ2-1|many|18
CASSLRVRVGSIGNEQFF
>TRBV29-1|TRBJ2-5|-|13
CSTYPTGAETQYF
>TRBV12-3/TRBV12-4|TRBJ1-3|many|13
CASGKNSGNTIYF
>TRBV6-1|TRBJ2-3|many|15
CASSRQLEATDTQYF
>TRBV2|TRBJ1-2|many|13
CASRDQGAYGYTF
>TRBV28|TRBJ1-2|many|15
CASSFLGFSIYGYTF
>TRBV19|TRBJ1-5|many|14
CASSPRDRAQPQHF
>TRBV20-1|TRBJ1-1|few|13
CSASFRLGTEAFF
>TRBV6-1|TRBJ2-5|many|13
CASSRQGSGTQYF